The 14 T cell receptor beta chains below were found in one sample sequenced in a study of T-cell reconstitution after alpha-beta-depleted transplantation in children. It was with unique molecular identifiers that the TCRbeta library was prepared. TCRdb re-called the PCR reads through MiXCR, storing one row per CDR3 protein. Of around 250,000 distinct CDR3 sequences listed, about 26% were seen once; the top ten hold roughly 2.6%. Sequencing used PBMCs, obtained before TCRalphabeta/CD19-depleted stem cell transplant. Every receptor here comes from a girl aged 2-10 years with Fanconi anemia, due to receive a stem cell transplant.

This chain uses TRBV20-1 with TRBJ2-1; D gene ambiguous. V lost 6 bases and J lost 6, with 12 bases in between. The CDR3 covers 12 residues. CDR1 is DFQATT, CDR2 SNEGSKA, per germline (reference sequence). CDR3 sequence: CSALIRANEQFF. CDR3 in DNA: TGCAGTGCCCTAATTAGGGCCAATGAGCAGTTCTTC.

This clonotype appeared many times. The chain uses TRBV20-1 and TRBJ2-7; 10 bases map to TRBD2. The CDR3 runs to 14 residues. J gave up 2 bases and V 3 bases, and 4 bases lay outside the gene matches. In germline, CDR1 is DFQATT, CDR2 SNEGSKA (reference sequence). DNA of the CDR3: TGCAGTGCTAGTATAGCGGGAGGTACCTACGAGCAGTACTTC. Protein product: CSASIAGGTYEQYF.

This clonotype was seen repeatedly, ten times or more. This sequence joins TRBV5-5 and TRBJ2-1, with 14 bases matching TRBD2. Germline loops: CDR1 SGHKS, CDR2 YYEKEE (reference sequence). The CDR3 spans 16 residues. The junction had 5 bases not matched to a gene; V was cut back by 0 bases and J by 9 bases. Here the CDR3 DNA reads TGTGCCAGCAGCTTGGGACTAGCGGGAGGGCAACTTGAGCAGTTCTTC. Protein sequence: CASSLGLAGGQLEQFF.

This clonotype has a count of ten or more. The V gene is TRBV4-2, the J gene TRBJ2-7, with D unclear. The CDR3 runs 13 residues. CDR1 and CDR2 (germline): LGHNA, YNFKEQ. The germline V and J ends were trimmed by 5 bases and 3 bases, with 11 bases remaining between them. CDR3 sequence reads: CASSSHARYEQYF. Written as DNA, the CDR3 is TGTGCCAGCAGCTCGCACGCCCGCTACGAGCAGTACTTC.

This clonotype was recorded only once. The V gene is TRBV7-3, the J gene TRBJ2-1, with 16 bases that match TRBD2. Germline V gives CDR1 SGHTA, CDR2 FQGTGA. The CDR3 runs 16 residues. V trimming: 4 bases; J trimming: 10 bases; junction bases outside the gene matches: 7. The CDR3 loop is CASSSGLAGGPGEQFF. The CDR3, as DNA: TGTGCCAGCAGCTCGGGACTAGCGGGAGGGCCGGGGGAGCAGTTCTTC.

This rearrangement joins TRBV6-1 to TRBJ2-1, with D possibly TRBD1 on 5 matching bases. The CDR3 runs 13 residues. Germline V gene sequence: CDR1 MNHNS, CDR2 SASEGT. V was pared by 5 bases and J by 9 bases, with 14 bases between. The CDR3, as DNA: TGTGCCAGCAGTACAGGAGTGAGGAGTGAGCAGTTCTTC. It specifies CASSTGVRSEQFF.

This chain connects TRBV6-1 to TRBJ2-2; a weak D match, TRBD1 (5 bases). CDR3 length: 14 residues. The V end was cut by 6 bases, the J end by 4 bases, with 12 bases between. CDR1 and CDR2 from the germline V gene are MNHNS and SASEGT. In DNA form, the CDR3 reads TGTGCCAGCAGACAAGACAGCACCACCGGGGAGCTGTTTTTT. This encodes CASRQDSTTGELFF.

In this sample, this clonotype turned up many times. The V call is TRBV20-1, the J call TRBJ2-5; 10 bases agree with TRBD2. There are 13 residues in the CDR3. The V gene's germline CDR1 is DFQATT and CDR2 SNEGSKA (reference sequence). Losses at the gene ends were 5 bases for V and 7 bases for J; bases not matched to a gene: 7. The DNA for the CDR3 is TGCAGTGCTGGTATAGCGGGAGGTGGGACCCAGTACTTC. This codes for CSAGIAGGGTQYF.

The sample holds many counts of this clonotype. This chain joins TRBV20-1 and TRBJ2-3; the match to TRBD1 covers 9 bases. With V trimmed by 0 bases and J by 0 bases, 4 bases remained unmatched. The CDR3 sequence is 16 residues long. In germline, CDR1 is DFQATT, CDR2 SNEGSKA (reference sequence). The DNA for the CDR3 is TGCAGTGCTAGAGATCCGGGACAGGGAAGCACAGATACGCAGTATTTT. Protein: CSARDPGQGSTDTQYF.

The chain is built from TRBV6-1 and TRBJ2-5; 13 positions agree with TRBD2. CDR1 and CDR2 from the germline V gene are MNHNS and SASEGT. CDR3 size: 16 residues. V trimming: 6 bases; J trimming: 2 bases; junction bases outside the gene matches: 6. The CDR3 protein is CASSKGGLAGQETQYF. The CDR3 coding sequence is TGTGCCAGCAGCAAGGGGGGACTAGCGGGACAAGAGACCCAGTACTTC.

The gene calls are TRBV2 and TRBJ2-7; TRBD1 is a possible D gene (7 bases). The CDR3 contains 13 residues. The V end lost 3 bases, the J end lost 9 bases, and 15 bases lay between the germline ends. The germline V gene has CDR1 SNHLY and CDR2 FYNNEI. The CDR3 loop reads CASSDRGAYTQYF. The CDR3 region has the DNA TGTGCCAGCAGTGACAGGGGGGCCTACACGCAGTACTTC.

This clonotype has a count of ten or more. In nucleotides, the CDR3 is TGTGCCAGCAGTACAGGGATTTCTTACAATGAGCAGTTCTTC. Translating gives CASSTGISYNEQFF. The gene calls are TRBV12-3 or TRBV12-4 and TRBJ2-1; D is possibly TRBD1 (6 bases). This CDR3 spans 14 amino acids. V was cut by 5 bases and J by 4 bases, with 12 bases left in between.

This clonotype was counted only a few times. The V call is TRBV20-1, the J call TRBJ1-6, with a weak D call TRBD1 (5 bases). The CDR3 covers 16 residues. CDR1 is DFQATT, CDR2 SNEGSKA, per germline (reference sequence). V lost 0 bases and J 9 bases, leaving 18 bases between the germline ends. CDR3 sequence reads: CSARDPRATAGSPLHF. The CDR3 coding sequence is TGCAGTGCTAGAGATCCCAGGGCCACCGCAGGTTCACCCCTCCACTTT.

V is TRBV18 and J is TRBJ2-7; 8 bases map to TRBD2. CDR1 KGHSH and CDR2 LQKENI come from the germline V gene. This CDR3 is 14 amino acids long. After removal of 5 bases from V and 3 bases from J, the junction contained 6 bases not matched to a gene. As DNA, the CDR3 is TGTGCCAGCTCAGCGGCGGGACTAGTCTACGAGCAGTACTTC. It is translated as CASSAAGLVYEQYF.